Following are 12 T cell receptor beta chains from one sample sequenced in a study of shared clonotypes between healthy human individuals. Clones were read by immunoSEQ multiplex PCR, and TCRdb kept only the in-frame ones, dropping some. The profile shows over a million clones, roughly 96% of them singletons. Material: naive CD4+ T cells sorted from blood. Described subset: CD45RA+ positively selected. The receptors here all came from a man younger than 40 in good health.

The chain uses TRBV19 and TRBJ1-1; D ambiguous. The germline gives CDR1 LNHDA, CDR2 SQIVND (reference sequence). Trimming took off 7 bases at V and 8 bases at J, with 20 bases between the two ends. The CDR3 length is 14 residues. The CDR3 coding sequence is TGTGCCAGTATAATGGATTTCGGTTCTTCCGAAGCTTTCTTT. It yields the protein CASIMDFGSSEAFF.

This chain uses TRBV6-5 with TRBJ1-2; a possible D gene is TRBD1 (5 bases). The V end lost 6 bases, the J end lost 7 bases, and 18 bases lay between the germline ends. CDR3 length equals 14 residues. Per germline, CDR1 MNHEY and CDR2 SVGAGI. The CDR3 DNA reads TGTGCCAGCAGCGAGGGACTTCTCGCTAGTGGCTACACCTTC. Its protein product is CASSEGLLASGYTF.

The chain has TRBV9 and TRBJ2-5; possibly TRBD1 for D (7 bases). The V end was cut by 3 bases, the J end by 2 bases, with 14 bases between. The germline gives CDR1 SGDLS, CDR2 YYNGEE. The length of the CDR3 is 15 residues. The chain's CDR3 is CASSAEGAGQETQYF. The DNA of the CDR3 is TGTGCCAGCAGCGCCGAGGGGGCGGGGCAAGAGACCCAGTACTTC.

The chain couples TRBV6-5 to TRBJ1-5, with D maybe TRBD1 (5 bases). Germline V gene lookup returns CDR1 MNHEY and CDR2 SVGAGI. With 0 bases removed from V and 9 bases from J, the gap between germline ends came to 9 bases. The CDR3 is 13 residues long. CDR3 region: CASSYSGLRPQHF. The CDR3 region has the DNA TGTGCCAGCAGTTACTCGGGGCTTAGGCCCCAGCATTTT.

The genes are TRBV10-2 and TRBJ2-3, with D possibly being TRBD1 (6 bases). Germline V gene sequence: CDR1 WSHSY, CDR2 SAAADI. Trimming stripped 10 bases from V and 2 bases from J, with 16 bases between. This CDR3 contains 14 residues. CDR3 loop: CATKQGTHTDTQYF. For the CDR3, the DNA is TGCGCCACAAAACAGGGTACCCACACAGATACGCAGTATTTT.

The chain couples TRBV5-6 to TRBJ2-6; the D is unclear. Germline CDR1 is SGHDT and CDR2 is YYEEEE. The CDR3 contains 17 residues. Trimming took off 4 bases at V and 0 bases at J, with 14 bases between the two ends. CDR3 region: CASSHPGPISGANVLTF. The CDR3, as DNA: TGTGCCAGCAGCCACCCGGGCCCGATCTCTGGGGCCAACGTCCTGACTTTC. The full variable domain, rest sourced from reference TRBV5-6 and TRBJ2-6, is DAGVTQSPTHLIKTRGQQVTLRCSPKSGHDTVSWYQQALGQGPQFIFQYYEEEERQRGNFPDRFSGHQFPNYSSELNVNALLLGDSALYLCASSHPGPISGANVLTFGAGSRLTVL.

The chain uses TRBV28 and TRBJ2-5, with TRBD2 matching 13 bases. There are 17 residues in the CDR3. V trimming: 3 bases; J trimming: 2 bases; junction bases outside the gene matches: 6. The germline V gene encodes CDR1 MDHEN and CDR2 SYDVKM. CDR3: CASSLIRLAGGQETQYF. Here the CDR3 DNA reads TGTGCCAGCAGTTTGATAAGACTAGCGGGAGGACAAGAGACCCAGTACTTC. Full variable domain (remainder filled in from reference TRBV28 and TRBJ2-5): DVKVTQSSRYLVKRTGEKVFLECVQDMDHENMFWYRQDPGLGLRLIYFSYDVKMKEKGDIPEGYSVSREKKERFSLILESASTNQTSMYLCASSLIRLAGGQETQYFGPGTRLLVL.

The genes are TRBV9 and TRBJ1-5, with D hard to call. Per the germline V gene, CDR1 is SGDLS and CDR2 is YYNGEE. The germline V and J ends were trimmed by 3 bases and 0 bases, with 10 bases remaining between them. CDR3 length equals 15 residues. CDR3 in DNA: TGTGCCAGCAGCGACAAAGGTTATAGCAATCAGCCCCAGCATTTT. It specifies CASSDKGYSNQPQHF.

V usage is TRBV18 and J usage is TRBJ2-5; D gene unclear. The CDR3 totals 13 residues. Trimming took off 1 base at V and 5 bases at J, with 8 bases between the two ends. Per the germline V gene, CDR1 is KGHSH and CDR2 is LQKENI. The CDR3 protein is CASSPRQVETQYF. The DNA for the CDR3 is TGTGCCAGCTCACCACGGCAGGTTGAGACCCAGTACTTC.

The J gene is TRBJ2-1, the V gene TRBV7-3; D is unresolved. Germline CDR1 reads SGHTA; CDR2 reads FQGTGA. The V gene lost 2 bases and the J gene lost 5 bases, with 1 base spanning the gap. The CDR3 has 11 residues. The CDR3 is CASSLDNEQFF. CDR3 nucleotide sequence: TGTGCCAGCAGCTTAGACAATGAGCAGTTCTTC.

V usage is TRBV4-1 and J usage is TRBJ1-1; 10 positions agree with TRBD1. CDR3 length: 19 residues. The germline V gene has CDR1 MGHRA and CDR2 YSYEKL. V trimming: 3 bases; J trimming: 0 bases; junction bases outside the gene matches: 13. The CDR3 is CASSHPLKGDRGMNTEAFF. The CDR3 nucleotides are TGCGCCAGCAGCCACCCACTGAAAGGGGACAGGGGTATGAACACTGAAGCTTTCTTT.

The chain uses TRBV7-9 and TRBJ2-1; 11 bases align to TRBD1. Trimming took 5 bases from V and 2 from J; bases not matched to a gene: 2. Germline V gene sequence: CDR1 SEHNR, CDR2 FQNEAQ (reference sequence). The CDR3 extends over 15 amino acids. Here the CDR3 reads CASSRTGGAYNEQFF. As DNA, the CDR3 is TGTGCCAGCAGCCGGACAGGGGGCGCCTACAATGAGCAGTTCTTC.